One sample yielded the 6 T cell receptor beta chains listed below, sequenced in a study of blood T cell repertoires in COVID-19. Assay used: immunoSEQ multiplex PCR; TCRdb lists only in-frame clones, some missing. The sample holds about 200,000 clones, roughly 90% seen once. Source material: peripheral blood. Receptors were obtained from a man aged 18 to 35 with active or convalescent COVID-19.

The V call is TRBV5-1, the J call TRBJ2-7; D remains ambiguous. The V end lost 2 bases, the J end lost 0 bases, and 6 bases lay between the germline ends. CDR3 length: 13 residues. The germline V gene has CDR1 SGHRS and CDR2 YFSETQ. The CDR3 DNA follows: TGCGCCAGCAGCTTCACGAGCTCCTACGAGCAGTACTTC. It codes for CASSFTSSYEQYF.

V is TRBV7-2 and J is TRBJ2-7, with 7 bases aligning to TRBD1. The V segment lost 4 bases and the J segment 4 bases; nucleotides outside the gene matches: 1. CDR3 size: 12 residues. Germline loops: CDR1 SGHTA, CDR2 FQGNSA. CDR3 DNA: TGTGCCAGCAGCTCCAGGGGGTACGAGCAGTACTTC. As protein: CASSSRGYEQYF.

The gene calls are TRBV6-1 and TRBJ1-2; D is possibly TRBD1 (5 bases). The CDR3 spans 12 residues. V shed 7 bases and J shed 1 base, with 7 bases lying between them. CDR1 and CDR2 (germline): MNHNS, SASEGT. CDR3 sequence (DNA): TGTGCCAGCACCGACAGTAACTATGGCTACACCTTC. Translating gives CASTDSNYGYTF.

The chain carries TRBV11-2 and TRBJ2-5, with 9 nucleotides matching TRBD2. J lost 2 bases, V lost 4 bases, and 5 bases had no gene match. The CDR3 covers 15 residues. Germline V CDR1 and CDR2: SGHAT, FQNNGV. CDR3 loop: CASSWSGRQQETQYF. The CDR3 DNA reads as TGTGCCAGCAGCTGGAGCGGGAGGCAGCAAGAGACCCAGTACTTC.

The genes are TRBV19 and TRBJ1-4, with 9 nucleotides matching TRBD1. The CDR3 contains 14 residues. Germline CDR1 reads LNHDA; CDR2 reads SQIVND (reference sequence). The ends lost 6 bases at V and 6 bases at J; junction bases unmatched: 5. The CDR3 loop is CASSRDREYEKLFF. CDR3 DNA sequence: TGTGCCAGTAGCCGGGACAGGGAGTATGAAAAACTGTTTTTT.

CDR3 residues: CASSLVPGTAISYEQYF. DNA of the CDR3: TGCGCCAGCAGCTTAGTCCCAGGGACAGCTATCTCCTACGAGCAGTACTTC. The rearrangement joins TRBV5-1 to TRBJ2-7; TRBD1 aligns across 7 bases. V gave up 2 bases and J gave up 0 bases; unmatched junction bases: 11. The V gene's germline CDR1 is SGHRS and CDR2 YFSETQ. This CDR3 has 17 amino acids.